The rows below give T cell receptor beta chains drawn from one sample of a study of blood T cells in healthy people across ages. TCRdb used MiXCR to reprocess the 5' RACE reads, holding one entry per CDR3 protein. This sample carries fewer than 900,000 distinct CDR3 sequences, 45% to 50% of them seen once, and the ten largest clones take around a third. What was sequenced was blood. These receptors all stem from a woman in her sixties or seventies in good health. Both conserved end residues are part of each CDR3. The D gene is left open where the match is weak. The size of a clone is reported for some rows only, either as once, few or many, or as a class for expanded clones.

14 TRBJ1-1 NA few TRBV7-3 TGTGCCAGCAGCTTATCAGGCGAGAACACTGAAGCTTTCTTT CASSLSGENTEAFF
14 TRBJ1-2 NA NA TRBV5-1 TGCGCCAGCAGCTTGTGGACAACTAACTATGGCTACACCTTC CASSLWTTNYGYTF
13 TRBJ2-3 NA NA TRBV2 TGTGCCAGCCGAGGGACGGGCACAGATACGCAGTATTTT CASRGTGTDTQYF
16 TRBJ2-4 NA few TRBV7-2 TGTGCCAGCAGCTCACAATGGGACCCAGGGCTAAACATTCAGTACTTC CASSSQWDPGLNIQYF
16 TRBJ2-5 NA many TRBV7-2 TGTGCCAGCAGCCCCTTGCAGGGCCGAGGGAAAGAGACCCAGTACTTC CASSPLQGRGKETQYF
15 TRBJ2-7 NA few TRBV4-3 TGCGCCAGCAGCCAAGAGTCGGAGGGTCCCTACGAGCAGTACTTC CASSQESEGPYEQYF
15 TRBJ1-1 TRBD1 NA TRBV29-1 TGCAGCGTTGGGGCCCGCTTGACAGGGTCCCCTGAAGCTTTCTTT CSVGARLTGSPEAFF
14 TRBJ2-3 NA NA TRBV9 TGTGCCAGCAGCGTAGCGAGGGGATCCTTAACGCAGTATTTT CASSVARGSLTQYF
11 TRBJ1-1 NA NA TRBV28 TGTGCCAGCAGGTCACAGCTAACCGCTTTCTTT CASRSQLTAFF
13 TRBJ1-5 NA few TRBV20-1 TGCAGTGCTCCTGAAGGGAGCAATCAGCCCCAGCATTTT CSAPEGSNQPQHF
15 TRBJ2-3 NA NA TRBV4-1 TGCGCCAGCAGCCAGGGACATCCGTTAACAGATACGCAGTATTTT CASSQGHPLTDTQYF